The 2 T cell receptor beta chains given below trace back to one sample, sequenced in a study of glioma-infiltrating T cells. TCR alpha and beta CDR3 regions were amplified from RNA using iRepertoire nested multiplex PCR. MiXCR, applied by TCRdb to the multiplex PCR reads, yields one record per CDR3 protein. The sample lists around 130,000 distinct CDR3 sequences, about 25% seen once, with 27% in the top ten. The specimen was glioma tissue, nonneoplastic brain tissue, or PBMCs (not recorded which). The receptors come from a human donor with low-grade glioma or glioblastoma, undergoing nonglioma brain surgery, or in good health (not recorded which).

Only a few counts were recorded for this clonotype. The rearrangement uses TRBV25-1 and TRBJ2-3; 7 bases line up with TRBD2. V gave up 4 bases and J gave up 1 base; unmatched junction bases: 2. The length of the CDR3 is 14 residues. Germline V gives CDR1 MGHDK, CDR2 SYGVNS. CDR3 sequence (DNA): TGTGCCAGCAGTGGGAGCGGGGGCACAGATACGCAGTATTTT. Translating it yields CASSGSGGTDTQYF.

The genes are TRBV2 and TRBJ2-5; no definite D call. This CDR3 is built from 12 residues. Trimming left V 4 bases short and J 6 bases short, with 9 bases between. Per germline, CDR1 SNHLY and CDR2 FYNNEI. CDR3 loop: CASSAELKTQYF. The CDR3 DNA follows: TGTGCCAGCAGTGCAGAGTTGAAGACCCAGTACTTC. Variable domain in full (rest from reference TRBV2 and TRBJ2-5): EPEVTQTPSHQVTQMGQEVILRCVPISNHLYFYWYRQILGQKVEFLVSFYNNEISEKSEIFDDQFSVERPDGSNFTLKIRSTKLEDSAMYFCASSAELKTQYFGPGTRLLVL.